These T cell receptor beta chains were read from a single sample in a study of blood T cell repertoires in COVID-19. Generated by immunoSEQ multiplex PCR, the TCRdb table keeps only in-frame clones and is missing some. This table has approximately 500,000 clones, 80% to 90% appearing once. The sample comprised peripheral blood. All receptors come from a human donor in a cohort sampled during active COVID-19. The CDR3 runs from the conserved cysteine through the conserved F or W. Fields, in order: V gene, D gene, clone size, J gene, CDR3 DNA, CDR3 protein. A D gene is named only where the DNA matches it firmly. Expanded clones get a size class; other rows say once, few or many, or leave the size out.

>TRBV6-2/TRBV6-3|-|-|TRBJ1-6
TGTGCCAGCAGTTACGTCCGGGGTTCACCCCTCCACTTT
CASSYVRGSPLHF
>TRBV27|TRBD1|-|TRBJ1-2
TGTGCCAGCAGTTCGACAGGGGGCTCCTATGGCTACACCTTC
CASSSTGGSYGYTF
>TRBV3-1/TRBV3-2|-|-|TRBJ2-7
TGTGCCAGCAGCCGAGACAGACAGGCTTACGAGCAGTACTTC
CASSRDRQAYEQYF
>TRBV7-8|TRBD2|-|TRBJ2-3
TGTGCCAGCAGCTTATGGGGGGAGGGCGGCACAGATACGCAGTATTTT
CASSLWGEGGTDTQYF
>TRBV6-5|-|-|TRBJ2-2
TGTGCCGGAAACAGGGTATCTTCCGGGGAGCTGTTTTTT
CAGNRVSSGELFF
>TRBV6-6|TRBD2|-|TRBJ2-7
TGTGCCAGCAGTTACGGGGTAGCGGGATCCTACGAGCAGTACTTC
CASSYGVAGSYEQYF
>TRBV28|TRBD2|-|TRBJ2-2
TGTGCCAGCAACCCTAGCGGGAGGACCCGGGAGCTGTTTTTT
CASNPSGRTRELFF
>TRBV7-9|TRBD2|-|TRBJ2-1
TGTGCCAGCAGCTTGGAGGGACTAGCGGGAGGGCCTAGATTCTTC
CASSLEGLAGGPRFF
>TRBV3-1/TRBV3-2|-|-|TRBJ1-1
TGTGCCAGCAGCCAGGTCGGGAACACTGAAGCTTTCTTT
CASSQVGNTEAFF
>TRBV25-1|-|once|TRBJ1-2
TGTGCCAGCAGTGCACATCGTGGCTACACCTTC
CASSAHRGYTF
>TRBV18|TRBD2|-|TRBJ2-1
TGTGCCAGCTCACGGGCGGGAGGAACCTACAATGAGCAGTTCTTC
CASSRAGGTYNEQFF
>TRBV5-6|-|-|TRBJ1-1
TGTGCCAGCAGCCTCGGCCCCGGGAGAACTGAAGCTTTCTTT
CASSLGPGRTEAFF
>TRBV27|-|-|TRBJ2-7
TGTGCCAGCAGTTACGAGGAGGGGTACGAGCAGTACTTC
CASSYEEGYEQYF
>TRBV3-1/TRBV3-2|TRBD1|-|TRBJ2-7
TGTGCCAGCAGCCTTTCAGGGGGCTCCTACGAGCAGTACTTC
CASSLSGGSYEQYF
>TRBV14|-|-|TRBJ2-1
TGTGCCAGCAGCCGATTAACAGGGTTTAAGGTCTATGAGCAGTTCTTC
CASSRLTGFKVYEQFF
>TRBV7-3|TRBD2|-|TRBJ2-1
TGTGCCAGCAGCTTGACTAGCGGGAATTACAATGAGCAGTTCTTC
CASSLTSGNYNEQFF
>TRBV27|TRBD1|-|TRBJ2-5
TGTGCCAGCAGTTTTTACGAGGGGGCCTCAGAGACCCAGTACTTC
CASSFYEGASETQYF
>TRBV2|TRBD1|-|TRBJ1-3
TGTGCCAGCAGTGTAACCCAGGGGGACACCATATATTTT
CASSVTQGDTIYF
>TRBV27|-|-|TRBJ2-1
TGTGCCAGCAGTCCCCCAACTAGGCGGAGCTCCTACAATGAGCAGTTCTTC
CASSPPTRRSSYNEQFF
>TRBV7-2|-|-|TRBJ1-4
TGTGCCAGCAGCTTAGCGGCAGGGCCTAATGAAAAACTGTTTTTT
CASSLAAGPNEKLFF
>TRBV7-2|TRBD1|-|TRBJ2-2
TGTGCCAGCAGCCGCTTACAGGGGTTCACCGGGGAGCTGTTTTTT
CASSRLQGFTGELFF
>TRBV5-4|-|-|TRBJ2-1
TGTGCCAGCAGTTTGAACGGAGGTTTCGATGAGCAGTTCTTC
CASSLNGGFDEQFF
>TRBV6-5|TRBD1|-|TRBJ1-5
TGTGCCAGCAGTTCTTGGGGGACAGGGAGTGGACAGCCCCAGCATTTT
CASSSWGTGSGQPQHF
>TRBV4-1|-|-|TRBJ2-7
TGCGCCAGCAGCCAAGATTTCTCTTCTCGCTACGAGCAGTACTTC
CASSQDFSSRYEQYF
>TRBV19|TRBD2|-|TRBJ2-5
TGTGCCAGGTACTTAGCGGGAGACAATGAGACCCAGTACTTC
CARYLAGDNETQYF
>TRBV27|TRBD2|-|TRBJ2-3
TGTGCCAGCCGGGGACTAGCGGGAACAGATACGCAGTATTTT
CASRGLAGTDTQYF
>TRBV19|-|once|TRBJ1-4
TGTGCCAGTAGGCTACAGGGTGTCGGCGAAAAACTGTTTTTT
CASRLQGVGEKLFF
>TRBV30|-|-|TRBJ1-1
TGTGCCTGGAGGTCCGGACAACTGAACACTGAAGCTTTCTTT
CAWRSGQLNTEAFF
>TRBV27|-|-|TRBJ1-1
TGTGCCAGCAGTTATCGGACAGATGTTGAAGCTTTCTTT
CASSYRTDVEAFF
>TRBV6-5|TRBD2|few|TRBJ2-2
TGTGCCAGCAGTTACGGGACTAGCGGGAACACCGGGGAGCTGTTTTTT
CASSYGTSGNTGELFF
>TRBV11-1|TRBD2|-|TRBJ2-1
TGTGCCAGCAGCTCGTCGGGACTAGCGGACAATGAGCAGTTCTTC
CASSSSGLADNEQFF
>TRBV10-3|-|-|TRBJ1-2
TGTGCCATCACCGAGGGTGGTGTTGGCTACACCTTC
CAITEGGVGYTF
>TRBV19|TRBD1|-|TRBJ1-6
TGTGCCAGTAGCCAGACAGGGGACGGATCCTATAATTCACCCCTCCACTTT
CASSQTGDGSYNSPLHF
>TRBV30|TRBD1|-|TRBJ2-7
TGTGCCTGGAGTGTCCGGGACAGGGGAATCTACGAGCAGTACTTC
CAWSVRDRGIYEQYF
>TRBV20-1|-|once|TRBJ1-1
TGCAGTCCCGAGAGGTTCACTGAAGCTTTCTTT
CSPERFTEAFF
>TRBV7-9|-|-|TRBJ2-3
TGTGCCAGCACTGGGCGGACTAGCACAGATACGCAGTATTTT
CASTGRTSTDTQYF
>TRBV7-7|TRBD2|-|TRBJ2-1
TGTGCTAGCAGCCCGAGGACTAGCGGGAGTTACAATGAGCAGTTCTTC
CASSPRTSGSYNEQFF
>TRBV12-5|-|-|TRBJ2-5
TGTGCTAGTGGTTTGGAGGCAGGGGCCCAGTACTTC
CASGLEAGAQYF
>TRBV18|TRBD2|-|TRBJ2-7
TGTGCCAGCTCACCATATAGCGGGAGTGTAAACGAGCAGTACTTC
CASSPYSGSVNEQYF
>TRBV6-1|-|once|TRBJ2-1
TGTGCCAGCAGTGAAGTCGGGGGTCCGCATGAGCAGTTCTTC
CASSEVGGPHEQFF
>TRBV4-1|TRBD1|-|TRBJ1-4
TGCGCCAGCAGCCAAGAAAGACAGGGATTTAGCGAAAAACTGTTTTTT
CASSQERQGFSEKLFF
>TRBV19|TRBD2|once|TRBJ2-2
TGTGCCAGTAGTATCGGAGCGGGAGCGGGCGGGGAGCTGTTTTTT
CASSIGAGAGGELFF
>TRBV30|-|-|TRBJ2-1
TGTGCCTGGAATCGGAGGTCTGTCGCCCACGAGCAGTTCTTC
CAWNRRSVAHEQFF
>TRBV6-5|TRBD1|-|TRBJ2-3
TGTGCCAGCAGTTACCAGGCGGGACAGGGAGATACGCAGTATTTT
CASSYQAGQGDTQYF
>TRBV4-3|TRBD1|many|TRBJ1-6
TGCGCCAGCAGCCAAGGGACAGGGAATTCACCCCTCCACTTT
CASSQGTGNSPLHF
>TRBV30|TRBD1|few|TRBJ1-2
TGTGCCTGGACACTCAGGGGGCCTAGTGGCTACACCTTC
CAWTLRGPSGYTF
>TRBV6-1|-|-|TRBJ2-7
TGTGCCAGCAGTGGTTCGTTGGTAGTCTTCGGGAACGAGCAGTACTTC
CASSGSLVVFGNEQYF
>TRBV5-4|TRBD1|-|TRBJ1-6
TGTGCCAGCAGCTTGGGGGGGACAGGTGATTCACCCCTCCACTTT
CASSLGGTGDSPLHF